This T cell receptor (beta chain) derives from a study of shared clonotypes between healthy human individuals. Overall study findings and caveats: The naive CD4 repertoires of several donors were compared, and around 5% of clonotypes were shared.

Remarks on this clone: Its antigen is not known.

Trimming pared 1 base from V and 2 bases from J, leaving 9 bases between. The V gene's germline CDR1 is GTSNPN and CDR2 SVGIG (reference sequence). The CDR3 runs 14 residues. CD45RO-negative CD8 cells positively selected for CCR7 made up the naive population, which excluded terminally differentiated effector memory CD45RA+ cells. The table came from immunoSEQ multiplex PCR; TCRdb's copy has only in-frame clones and leaves some out. There are just over 2,000,000 clones in the sample; over 85% occur only once, and more than 0.95% lies in the top ten. Material: naive CD8+ T cells sorted from blood. The chain couples TRBV30 to TRBJ1-3, with unresolved D. This TCR derives from a man younger than 35 in good health. The CDR3 DNA is TGTGCCTGGAGTGACGGTGTGACTGGAAACACCATATATTTT. Encoded protein: CAWSDGVTGNTIYF.